The 17 T cell receptor beta chains below all came from one sample that was sequenced in a study of T-cell memory formation after mild COVID-19. A single record per CDR3 protein comes from TCRdb applying MiXCR to the 5' RACE reads. The sample comprises approximately 89,000 distinct CDR3 sequences, roughly 12% of which are singletons, and 41% rests with the top ten. The material sequenced was PBMCs or a T cell subset sorted from them (not recorded which). The receptors here all came from a young man who had mild COVID-19 (a few samples of this study predate the infection). Cell type and time point are not known.

This clonotype was recorded a few times. This chain links TRBV6-6 with TRBJ1-1; no clear D. The CDR3 runs to 15 residues. From germline, CDR1 is MNHNY and CDR2 SVGAGI (reference sequence). V gave up 0 bases and J gave up 2 bases, with 10 bases separating them. The CDR3 here is CASSYSWAGNTEAFF. The CDR3 nucleotides are TGTGCCAGCAGTTACTCGTGGGCAGGAAACACTGAAGCTTTCTTT.

The rearrangement joins TRBV7-9 to TRBJ2-7; possible D gene TRBD2, 7 bases. Trimming shortened V by 1 base and J by 7 bases, and 14 bases separated the two germline ends. The germline V gene encodes CDR1 SEHNR and CDR2 FQNEAQ (reference sequence). The CDR3 totals 14 residues. The CDR3 DNA reads TGTGCCAGCAGCTTAGTTGCGGGGGCTAGAGAGCAGTACTTC. Amino acid sequence: CASSLVAGAREQYF. Together with reference TRBV7-9 and TRBJ2-7, the CDR3 gives the full variable domain: DTGVSQNPRHKITKRGQNVTFRCDPISEHNRLYWYRQTLGQGPEFLTYFQNEAQLEKSRLLSDRFSAERPKGSFSTLEIQRTEQGDSAMYLCASSLVAGAREQYFGPGTRLTVT.

This clonotype was seen a few times. The rearrangement joins TRBV7-8 to TRBJ2-7; possibly TRBD1 for D (6 bases). The CDR3 sequence is 15 residues long. V gave up 1 base and J gave up 2 bases, with 12 bases separating them. From germline, CDR1 is SGHVS and CDR2 FQNEAQ. CDR3 DNA sequence: TGTGCCAGCAGCTTAGTAGGGGGTAGTGCCTACGAGCAGTACGTC. It codes for CASSLVGGSAYEQYV.

V and J are TRBV5-6 and TRBJ2-1; D ambiguous. This CDR3 contains 13 residues. Germline V gives CDR1 SGHDT, CDR2 YYEEEE. The germline V and J ends were trimmed by 0 bases and 4 bases, with 5 bases remaining between them. CDR3 protein: CASSLVLYNEQFF. The CDR3, as DNA: TGTGCCAGCAGCTTGGTACTGTACAATGAGCAGTTCTTC.

CDR3 nucleotide sequence: TGTGCCAGCTCGGGTGTCTACGAGCAGTACTTC. Its translation: CASSGVYEQYF. The V gene is TRBV6-1, the J gene TRBJ2-7; no firm D call. This CDR3 region has 11 residues. V shed 8 bases and J shed 3 bases, with 8 bases lying between them. Germline loops: CDR1 MNHNS, CDR2 SASEGT.

This clonotype turned up a few times. J is TRBJ2-1 and V is TRBV7-2, with 8 bases lining up with TRBD1. The CDR3 runs 15 residues. Germline V lookup: CDR1 SGHTA, CDR2 FQGNSA. The V gene end was trimmed by 5 bases and the J gene end by 6 bases; junction bases not matched to a gene: 9. CDR3 protein: CASSTRPDRANEQFF. CDR3 DNA sequence: TGTGCCAGCAGCACGCGACCGGACAGGGCCAATGAGCAGTTCTTC.

This clonotype was detected many times. The chain employs TRBV7-6 and TRBJ2-1; TRBD1 aligns across 7 bases. CDR3 length: 15 residues. V gave up 2 bases and J gave up 7 bases; unmatched junction bases: 8. Germline V CDR1 and CDR2: SGHVS, FNYEAQ. Here the CDR3 DNA reads TGTGCCAGCAGCTTATTGGACAGGCTAGGAAATGAGCAGTTCTTC. Amino acid sequence: CASSLLDRLGNEQFF.

This clonotype was seen a handful of times. V gene TRBV7-9 combines with J gene TRBJ2-3; no clear D. Germline V lookup: CDR1 SEHNR, CDR2 FQNEAQ (reference sequence). The germline V and J ends were trimmed by 5 bases and 5 bases, with 17 bases remaining between them. This CDR3 has 15 residues. For the CDR3, the DNA is TGTGCCAGCAGCATTCCTCAGAGAGGCGGAGATACGCAGTATTTT. This gives the protein CASSIPQRGGDTQYF. Looking up the rest from reference TRBV7-9 and TRBJ2-3 gives the full variable domain: DTGVSQNPRHKITKRGQNVTFRCDPISEHNRLYWYRQTLGQGPEFLTYFQNEAQLEKSRLLSDRFSAERPKGSFSTLEIQRTEQGDSAMYLCASSIPQRGGDTQYFGPGTRLTVL.

This clonotype was counted a few times. This chain joins TRBV7-6 and TRBJ1-3; no clear D. The germline gives CDR1 SGHVS, CDR2 FNYEAQ. CDR3 size: 15 residues. Between the trimmed V and J ends, which lost 11 bases and 0 bases, there was a span of 17 bases. CDR3 residues: CASHPGGHSGNTIYF. CDR3 DNA: TGTGCCTCCCATCCAGGCGGTCACTCTGGAAACACCATATATTTT.

This clonotype was observed a few times. This sequence joins TRBV7-9 and TRBJ2-5, with 10 bases fitting TRBD1. The germline CDR1 and CDR2 sequences are SEHNR and FQNEAQ (reference sequence). With V trimmed by 5 bases and J by 4 bases, 4 bases remained unmatched. There are 14 residues in the CDR3. Here the CDR3 DNA reads TGTGCCAGCAGCCCAGACAGGGGGCGAGAGACCCAGTACTTC. Amino acid sequence: CASSPDRGRETQYF.

This clonotype has at least ten counts. The chain uses TRBV7-6 and TRBJ2-3; D may match TRBD1 or TRBD2 (6 bases each). With 2 bases removed from V and 1 base from J, the gap between germline ends came to 10 bases. The CDR3 has 15 amino acids. Looked up from germline, CDR1 is SGHVS and CDR2 is FNYEAQ. The CDR3 coding sequence is TGTGCCAGCAGCTTACGGGGGCCGGGCACAGATACGCAGTATTTT. Translated: CASSLRGPGTDTQYF. Drawing the rest from reference TRBV7-6 and TRBJ2-3, the complete variable domain is GAGVSQSPRYKVTKRGQDVALRCDPISGHVSLYWYRQALGQGPEFLTYFNYEAQQDKSGLPNDRFSAERPEGSISTLTIQRTEQRDSAMYRCASSLRGPGTDTQYFGPGTRLTVL.

This clonotype was found many times. The V call is TRBV5-6, the J call TRBJ2-5, with 7 bases that match TRBD1. Trimming cost V 3 bases and J 4 bases; bases outside gene matches: 6. The CDR3 runs 14 residues. Germline CDR1 reads SGHDT; CDR2 reads YYEEEE. The CDR3 loop is CASSWATGRETQYF. DNA for the CDR3: TGTGCCAGCAGCTGGGCGACAGGGCGAGAGACCCAGTACTTC. Drawing the rest from reference TRBV5-6 and TRBJ2-5, the complete variable domain is DAGVTQSPTHLIKTRGQQVTLRCSPKSGHDTVSWYQQALGQGPQFIFQYYEEEERQRGNFPDRFSGHQFPNYSSELNVNALLLGDSALYLCASSWATGRETQYFGPGTRLLVL.

The V call is TRBV29-1, the J call TRBJ1-2; 11 nucleotides align to TRBD1. J gave up 8 bases and V 5 bases, and 19 bases lay outside the gene matches. Germline values: CDR1 SQVTM, CDR2 ANQGSEA. The CDR3 extends over 17 amino acids. The CDR3, as DNA: TGCAGCGTTCCACGAATAGGACAGGGGGCCCTGATGGGCGGCTACACCTTC. Its translation is CSVPRIGQGALMGGYTF. Drawing the rest from reference TRBV29-1 and TRBJ1-2, the complete variable domain is SAVISQKPSRDICQRGTSLTIQCQVDSQVTMMFWYRQQPGQSLTLIATANQGSEATYESGFVIDKFPISRPNLTFSTLTVSNMSPEDSSIYLCSVPRIGQGALMGGYTFGSGTRLTVV.

The V gene is TRBV7-2, the J gene TRBJ1-5; D unresolved. The ends were cut back, 1 base at V and 6 bases at J, with 16 bases in the middle. CDR1 SGHTA and CDR2 FQGNSA come from the germline V gene. CDR3 length: 16 residues. In DNA form, the CDR3 reads TGTGCCAGCAGCTTAGACCGGGTAGATGTGGGTCAGCCCCAGCATTTT. Translating it yields CASSLDRVDVGQPQHF. Full variable domain (missing parts from reference TRBV7-2 and TRBJ1-5): GAGVSQSPSNKVTEKGKDVELRCDPISGHTALYWYRQSLGQGLEFLIYFQGNSAPDKSGLPSDRFSAERTGGSVSTLTIQRTQQEDSAVYLCASSLDRVDVGQPQHFGDGTRLSIL.

The chain uses TRBV4-1 and TRBJ1-6, with 8 bases fitting TRBD1. CDR3 length equals 14 residues. V dropped 4 bases and J dropped 8; count of bases not matched to a gene: 4. Germline V CDR1 and CDR2: MGHRA, YSYEKL. CDR3 in amino acids: CASSPTDRDSPLHF. The CDR3, as DNA: TGCGCCAGCAGCCCCACGGACAGGGATTCACCCCTCCACTTT.

This chain links TRBV27 with TRBJ2-2; TRBD2 agrees at 7 bases. This CDR3 contains 17 residues. In germline, CDR1 is MNHEY, CDR2 SMNVEV (reference sequence). The V gene end was trimmed by 4 bases and the J gene end by 5 bases; junction bases not matched to a gene: 13. CDR3 loop: CASSWGAASGHTGELFF. For the CDR3, the DNA is TGTGCCAGCAGTTGGGGCGCGGCTAGCGGACATACCGGGGAGCTGTTTTTT.

The J gene is TRBJ2-3, the V gene TRBV7-6; 12 nucleotides line up with TRBD2. The V gene's germline CDR1 is SGHVS and CDR2 FNYEAQ. The V and J ends lost 3 bases and 1 base, in that order; junction bases with no gene match: 11. This CDR3 is 19 amino acids long. DNA of the CDR3: TGTGCCAGCAGCTTCTTTCAGGATAGGACTAGCGGGGGCACAGATACGCAGTATTTT. Translation gives CASSFFQDRTSGGTDTQYF.